The 7 T cell receptor beta chains given below trace back to one sample, sequenced in a study of blood T cell repertoires in COVID-19. The assay was immunoSEQ multiplex PCR, and TCRdb's table has in-frame clones only and misses some. The data contain some 200,000 clones, about 88% of them seen just once; the ten biggest clones take up more than 6.5%. The sequencing input was peripheral blood. The receptors were gathered from a woman of 80 years or more in a cohort sampled during active or convalescent COVID-19.

In its sample, this clone was seen once. The V gene is TRBV4-3, the J gene TRBJ2-6; D is unresolved. CDR1 is LGHNA and CDR2 is YSLEER in the germline V gene. V gave up 2 bases and J gave up 0 bases, with 8 bases separating them. CDR3 size: 16 residues. CDR3 in amino acids: CASSQFLDSGANVLTF. The CDR3 region has the DNA TGCGCCAGCAGCCAATTTTTAGACTCTGGGGCCAACGTCCTGACTTTC.

This clone was found once. The chain uses TRBV28 and TRBJ2-3; 10 bases are a match to TRBD1. The CDR3 has 15 residues. J gave up 4 bases and V 10 bases, and 11 bases lay outside the gene matches. CDR1 and CDR2 from the germline V gene are MDHEN and SYDVKM. The CDR3 nucleotides are TGTGCCATCTCCGCCTTGGACAGGGGGTCAGATACGCAGTATTTT. As protein: CAISALDRGSDTQYF.

The chain employs TRBV7-8 and TRBJ2-5; 9 bases are a match to TRBD1. The CDR3 length is 15 residues. The V segment lost 1 base and the J segment 4 bases; nucleotides outside the gene matches: 4. Germline CDR1 and CDR2: SGHVS and FQNEAQ. Here the CDR3 DNA reads TGTGCCAGCAGCTTAGGTGGGACAGGGCCAGAGACCCAGTACTTC. Protein sequence: CASSLGGTGPETQYF.

This chain connects TRBV10-2 to TRBJ1-4; 9 bases align to TRBD1. V was pared by 6 bases and J by 5 bases, with 4 bases of the junction left unmatched. This CDR3 comprises 14 residues. Germline V lookup: CDR1 WSHSY, CDR2 SAAADI. The CDR3 coding sequence is TGCGCCAGCAGACCGGGACAGGGAAATGAAAAACTGTTTTTT. Translation gives CASRPGQGNEKLFF.

The rearrangement uses TRBV27 and TRBJ2-2; 12 bases align to TRBD2. From germline, CDR1 is MNHEY and CDR2 SMNVEV (reference sequence). The CDR3 sequence is 17 residues long. J gave up 6 bases and V 6 bases, and 11 bases lay outside the gene matches. The CDR3 spells CASSPTPTSGGPGELFF. The CDR3 DNA follows: TGTGCCAGCAGCCCTACCCCGACTAGCGGGGGCCCCGGGGAGCTGTTTTTT.

The CDR3 DNA reads as TGTGCCTGGAGTGGGACAGGCGGTCAGCCCCAGCATTTT. It translates to CAWSGTGGQPQHF. The chain employs TRBV30 and TRBJ1-5; 7 bases agree with TRBD1. CDR1 and CDR2 from the germline V gene are GTSNPN and SVGIG (reference sequence). V trimming: 1 base; J trimming: 6 bases; junction bases outside the gene matches: 3. The CDR3 is 13 amino acids.

In its sample, this clone was seen once. As DNA, the CDR3 is TGTGCCAGCAGCGCAGGACAGGGGCCCTACGAGCAGTACGTC. It codes for CASSAGQGPYEQYV. V usage is TRBV11-2 and J usage is TRBJ2-7; 9 bases match TRBD1. V lost 5 bases and J lost 2; bases outside the gene matches: 4. CDR3 size: 14 residues. Per germline, CDR1 SGHAT and CDR2 FQNNGV.